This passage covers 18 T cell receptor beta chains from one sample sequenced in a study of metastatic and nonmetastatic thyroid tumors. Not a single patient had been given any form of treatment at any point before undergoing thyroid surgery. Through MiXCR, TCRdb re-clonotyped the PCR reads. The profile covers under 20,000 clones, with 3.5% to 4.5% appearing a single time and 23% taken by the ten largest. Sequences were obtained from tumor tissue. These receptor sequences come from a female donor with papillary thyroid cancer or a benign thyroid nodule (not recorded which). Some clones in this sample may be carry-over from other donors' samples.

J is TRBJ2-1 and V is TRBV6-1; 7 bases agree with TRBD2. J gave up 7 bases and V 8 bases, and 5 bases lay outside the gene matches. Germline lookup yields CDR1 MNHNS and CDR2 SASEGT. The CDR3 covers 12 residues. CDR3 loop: CASSREGNEQFF. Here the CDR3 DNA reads TGTGCCAGCTCGAGGGAGGGTAATGAGCAGTTCTTC.

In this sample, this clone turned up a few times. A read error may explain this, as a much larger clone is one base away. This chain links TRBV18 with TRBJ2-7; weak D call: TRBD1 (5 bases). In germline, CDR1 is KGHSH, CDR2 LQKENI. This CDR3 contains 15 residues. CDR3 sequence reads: CASSQGKGHSYEQCF. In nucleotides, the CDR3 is TGTGCCAGCTCACAAGGGAAGGGGCACTCCTACGAGCAGTGCTTC.

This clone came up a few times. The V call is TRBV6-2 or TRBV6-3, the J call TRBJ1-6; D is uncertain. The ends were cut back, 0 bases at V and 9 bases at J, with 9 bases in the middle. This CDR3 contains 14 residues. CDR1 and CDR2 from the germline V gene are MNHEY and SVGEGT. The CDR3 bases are TGTGCCAGCAGTTACTCGAGATTAGGTTCACCCCTCCACTTT. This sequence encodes CASSYSRLGSPLHF.

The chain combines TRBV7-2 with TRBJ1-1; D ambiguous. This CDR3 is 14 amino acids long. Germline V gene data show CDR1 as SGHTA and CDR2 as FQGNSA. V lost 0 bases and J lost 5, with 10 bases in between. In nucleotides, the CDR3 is TGTGCCAGCAGCTTAGCGCAATCGAGGACTGAAGCTTTCTTT. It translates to CASSLAQSRTEAFF.

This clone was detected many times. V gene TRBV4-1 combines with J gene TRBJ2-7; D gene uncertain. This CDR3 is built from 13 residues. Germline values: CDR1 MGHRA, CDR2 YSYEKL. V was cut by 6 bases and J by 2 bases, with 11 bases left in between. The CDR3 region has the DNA TGCGCCAGCAGACCTGACGGTGCCTACGAGCAGTACTTC. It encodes CASRPDGAYEQYF.

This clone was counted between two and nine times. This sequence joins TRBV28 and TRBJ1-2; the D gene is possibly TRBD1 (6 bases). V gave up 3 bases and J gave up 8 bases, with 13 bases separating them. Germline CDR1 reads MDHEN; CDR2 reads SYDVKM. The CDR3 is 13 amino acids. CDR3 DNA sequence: TGTGCCAGCAGTTTGGGACATACAAGCGGCTACACCTTC. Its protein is CASSLGHTSGYTF.

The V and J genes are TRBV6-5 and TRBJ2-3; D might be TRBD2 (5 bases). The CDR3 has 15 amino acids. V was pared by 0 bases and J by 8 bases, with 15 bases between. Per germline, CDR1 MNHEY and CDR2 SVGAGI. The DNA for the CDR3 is TGTGCCAGCAGTTACTCGGAGCGGCACCCCACTACGCAGTATTTT. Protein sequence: CASSYSERHPTTQYF.

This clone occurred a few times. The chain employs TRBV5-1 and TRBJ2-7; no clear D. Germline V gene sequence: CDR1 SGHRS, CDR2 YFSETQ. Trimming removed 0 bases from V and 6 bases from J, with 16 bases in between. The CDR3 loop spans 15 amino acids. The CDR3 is CASSLDPITDLEQYF. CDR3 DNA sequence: TGCGCCAGCAGCTTGGACCCCATTACAGATCTCGAGCAGTACTTC. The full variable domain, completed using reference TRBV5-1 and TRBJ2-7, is KAGVTQTPRYLIKTRGQQVTLSCSPISGHRSVSWYQQTPGQGLQFLFEYFSETQRNKGNFPGRFSGRQFSNSRSEMNVSTLELGDSALYLCASSLDPITDLEQYFGPGTRLTVT.

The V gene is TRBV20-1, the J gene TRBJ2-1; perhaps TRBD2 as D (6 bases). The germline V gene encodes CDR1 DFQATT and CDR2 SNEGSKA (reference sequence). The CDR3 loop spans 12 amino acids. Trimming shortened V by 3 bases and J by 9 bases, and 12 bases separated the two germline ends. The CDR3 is CSASALGGEQFF. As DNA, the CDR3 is TGCAGTGCTAGCGCTCTGGGGGGTGAGCAGTTCTTC.

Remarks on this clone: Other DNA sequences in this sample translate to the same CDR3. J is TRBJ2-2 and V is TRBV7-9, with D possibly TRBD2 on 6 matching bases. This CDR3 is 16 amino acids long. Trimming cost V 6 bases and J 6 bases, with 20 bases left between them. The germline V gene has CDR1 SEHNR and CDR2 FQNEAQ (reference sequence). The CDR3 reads CASSSLRDSRPGELFF. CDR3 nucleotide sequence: TGTGCCAGCAGTTCGTTACGGGACTCCCGTCCCGGGGAGCTGTTTTTT.

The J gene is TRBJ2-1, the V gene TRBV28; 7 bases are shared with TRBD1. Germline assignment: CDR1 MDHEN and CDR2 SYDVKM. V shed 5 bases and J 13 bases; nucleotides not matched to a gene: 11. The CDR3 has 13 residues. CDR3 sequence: CASSPREGQLQFF. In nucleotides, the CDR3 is TGTGCCAGCAGTCCGAGAGAGGGACAGCTACAGTTCTTC.

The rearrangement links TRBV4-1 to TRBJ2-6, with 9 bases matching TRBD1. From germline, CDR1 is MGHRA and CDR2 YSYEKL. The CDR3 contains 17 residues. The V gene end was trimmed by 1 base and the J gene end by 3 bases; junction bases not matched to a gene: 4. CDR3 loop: CASSQAQGALGANVLTF. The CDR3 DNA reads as TGCGCCAGCAGCCAAGCACAGGGGGCGCTTGGGGCCAACGTCCTGACTTTC.

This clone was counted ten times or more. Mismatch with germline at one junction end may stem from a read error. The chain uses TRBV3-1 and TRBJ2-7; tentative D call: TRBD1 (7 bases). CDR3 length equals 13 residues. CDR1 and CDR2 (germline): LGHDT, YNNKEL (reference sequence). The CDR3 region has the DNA TGTGCCAGCAGCGCGGGACAGAGCTACGGGCAGTACTTC. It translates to CASSAGQSYGQYF.

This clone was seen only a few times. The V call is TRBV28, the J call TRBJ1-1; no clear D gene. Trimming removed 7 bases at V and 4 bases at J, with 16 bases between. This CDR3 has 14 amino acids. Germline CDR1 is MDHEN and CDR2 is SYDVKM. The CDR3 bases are TGTGCCAGCATCCGTCCTTCGGGAGTCACTGAAGCTTTCTTT. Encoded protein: CASIRPSGVTEAFF.

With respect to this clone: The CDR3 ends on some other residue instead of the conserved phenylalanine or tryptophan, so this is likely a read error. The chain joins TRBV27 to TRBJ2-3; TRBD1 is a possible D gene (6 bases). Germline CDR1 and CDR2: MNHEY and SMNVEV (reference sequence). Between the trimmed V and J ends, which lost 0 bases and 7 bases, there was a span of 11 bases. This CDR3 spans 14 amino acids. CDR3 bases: TGTGCCAGCAGTTTATCTACAGGGCCAAATACGCAGTATGTT. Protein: CASSLSTGPNTQYV.

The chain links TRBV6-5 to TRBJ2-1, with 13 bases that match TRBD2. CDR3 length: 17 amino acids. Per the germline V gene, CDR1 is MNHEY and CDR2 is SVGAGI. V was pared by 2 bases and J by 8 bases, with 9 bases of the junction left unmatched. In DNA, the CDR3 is TGTGCCAGCAGTTACCCCCTAGGGACTAGCGGGAAATATGAGCAGTTCTTC. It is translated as CASSYPLGTSGKYEQFF.

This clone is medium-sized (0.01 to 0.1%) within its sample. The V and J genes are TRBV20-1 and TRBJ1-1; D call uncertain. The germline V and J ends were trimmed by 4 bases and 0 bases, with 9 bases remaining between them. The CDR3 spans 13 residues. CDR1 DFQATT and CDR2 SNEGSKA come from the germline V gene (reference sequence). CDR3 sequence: CSAIAYLNTEAFF. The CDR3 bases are TGCAGTGCTATCGCTTACTTGAACACTGAAGCTTTCTTT.

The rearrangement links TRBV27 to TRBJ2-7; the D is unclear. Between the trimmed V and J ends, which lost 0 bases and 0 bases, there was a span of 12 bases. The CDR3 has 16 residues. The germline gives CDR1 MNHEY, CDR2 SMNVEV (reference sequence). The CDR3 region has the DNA TGTGCCAGCAGTTTATCGTTGGGCCAGCGCTCCTACGAGCAGTACTTC. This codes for CASSLSLGQRSYEQYF.